This T cell receptor (beta chain) is drawn from a study of cytomegalovirus exposure and HLA in healthy donors. This clone was counted a single time. The antigen remains unidentified. V trimming: 2 bases; J trimming: 7 bases; junction bases outside the gene matches: 3. This CDR3 contains 13 residues. Germline V lookup: CDR1 GTSNPN, CDR2 SVGIG (reference sequence). Study findings and constraints: CMV antigen specificity of a few CMV-associated chains was confirmed in vitro. Most CMV-associated TCR beta chains appeared HLA-restricted in a later analysis. Productive status was seen about 90% or about 30% of the time for most TCR beta V segments in an earlier analysis. Researchers counted approximately 160 TCR beta chains as cytomegalovirus-associated.

The PCR used 60 Vbeta and 13 Jbeta primers. Here immunoSEQ multiplex PCR was the method, and the copy in TCRdb shows in-frame clones only, minus some. The sample includes about 160,000 clones, about 83% of them seen just once. The sequenced sample consisted of PBMCs. The receptor's source is a woman in her twenties or thirties in good health and CMV-seronegative. The rearrangement links TRBV30 to TRBJ1-2; 11 bases line up with TRBD1. The CDR3 nucleotides read TGTGCCTGGAGTTCCGGGACAGGGGGTGGCTACACCTTC. Translated, it gives CAWSSGTGGGYTF.